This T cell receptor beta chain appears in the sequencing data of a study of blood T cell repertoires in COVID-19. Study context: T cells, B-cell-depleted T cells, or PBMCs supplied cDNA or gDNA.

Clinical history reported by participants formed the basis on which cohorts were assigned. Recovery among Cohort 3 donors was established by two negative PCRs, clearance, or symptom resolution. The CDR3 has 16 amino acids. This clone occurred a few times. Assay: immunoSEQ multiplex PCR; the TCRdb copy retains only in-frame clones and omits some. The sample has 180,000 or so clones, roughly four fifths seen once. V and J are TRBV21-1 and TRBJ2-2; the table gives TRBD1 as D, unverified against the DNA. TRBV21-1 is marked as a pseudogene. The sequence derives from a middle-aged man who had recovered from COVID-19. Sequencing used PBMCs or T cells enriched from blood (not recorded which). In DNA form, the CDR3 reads TGTGCCAGCAGCAATGAAGAGGCAGGGGACACCGGGGAGCTGTTTTTT. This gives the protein CASSNEEAGDTGELFF.